This TCR beta chain was documented in a study of blood T cell repertoires in COVID-19. The CDR3 covers 16 residues. Germline CDR1 LGHNA, CDR2 YSLEER. J was trimmed by 4 bases and V by 0 bases; bases with no gene match: 4. The assay was immunoSEQ multiplex PCR, and TCRdb's table has in-frame clones only and misses some. The profile covers more than 55,000 clones, with more than 85% appearing a single time and 4.5% to 5.5% taken by the ten largest. Source material: peripheral blood. The V gene is TRBV4-3, the J gene TRBJ2-1; 9 nucleotides align to TRBD2. The TCR comes from a man aged 50 or older with active COVID-19. CDR3 sequence reads: CASSQELAGGYNEQFF. The CDR3 DNA reads as TGCGCCAGCAGCCAAGAGCTCGCGGGGGGGTACAATGAGCAGTTCTTC.